Below, 19 T cell receptor beta chains from the same sample are listed, as sequenced in a study of blood T cell repertoires in COVID-19. Assay: immunoSEQ multiplex PCR; the TCRdb copy retains only in-frame clones and omits some. The table lists roughly 48,000 clones, about 83% of them singletons. Sequencing was done on a sample of peripheral blood. The origin of the receptors is a human donor in a cohort sampled during active COVID-19.

V and J are TRBV3-1 (or the pseudogene TRBV3-2) and TRBJ2-1; D is perhaps TRBD2 (5 bases). V was trimmed by 1 base and J by 9 bases, leaving 10 bases between them. Germline V gene data show CDR1 as LGHDT and CDR2 as YNNKEL (reference sequence). The CDR3 totals 13 residues. The CDR3 sequence: CASSQGRGFEQFF. In DNA, the CDR3 is TGTGCCAGCAGCCAAGGCAGAGGGTTTGAGCAGTTCTTC.

The CDR3 DNA is TGCGCCAGCAGCCAAGTGATAGGGGGCCCAAACATTCAGTACTTC. Translating gives CASSQVIGGPNIQYF. The rearrangement joins TRBV4-1 to TRBJ2-4, with TRBD1 matching 7 bases. Per the germline V gene, CDR1 is MGHRA and CDR2 is YSYEKL. This CDR3 spans 15 amino acids. V was pared by 1 base and J by 6 bases, with 6 bases of the junction left unmatched.

CDR3 sequence reads: CASSPGQGVEKLFF. The CDR3 coding sequence is TGTGCCAGCAGCCCGGGACAGGGGGTTGAAAAACTGTTTTTT. The chain employs TRBV5-8 and TRBJ1-4; TRBD1 matches at 11 bases. The V gene end was trimmed by 4 bases and the J gene end by 7 bases; junction bases not matched to a gene: 3. Per germline, CDR1 SGHTS and CDR2 YDEGEE. The CDR3 is 14 residues long. The full variable domain, rest sourced from reference TRBV5-8 and TRBJ1-4, is EAGVTQSPTHLIKTRGQQATLRCSPISGHTSVYWYQQALGLGLQFLLWYDEGEERNRGNFPPRFSGRQFPNYSSELNVNALELEDSALYLCASSPGQGVEKLFFGSGTQLSVL.

Only a few counts were recorded for this clone. The chain combines TRBV12-3 or TRBV12-4 with TRBJ2-2; D remains ambiguous. Trimming cost V 6 bases and J 7 bases, with 12 bases left between them. This CDR3 has 13 residues. As DNA, the CDR3 is TGTGCCAGCAGCCCTCGACAAGGCGGGGAGCTGTTTTTT. Protein: CASSPRQGGELFF.

This chain connects TRBV27 to TRBJ2-5, with TRBD2 as a possible D gene (6 bases). Trimming pared 5 bases from V and 5 bases from J, leaving 18 bases between. Per the germline V gene, CDR1 is MNHEY and CDR2 is SMNVEV (reference sequence). The CDR3 is made up of 15 amino acids. CDR3 residues: CASSPRQGGWETQYF. In DNA form, the CDR3 reads TGTGCCAGCAGTCCTCGGCAGGGAGGATGGGAGACCCAGTACTTC.

The chain couples TRBV4-1 to TRBJ1-2; 10 bases are a match to TRBD1. The junction had 12 bases not matched to a gene; V was cut back by 4 bases and J by 1 base. The CDR3 loop spans 18 amino acids. Germline assignment: CDR1 MGHRA and CDR2 YSYEKL. The CDR3 is CASSPKPGTGANNYGYTF. The CDR3 coding sequence is TGCGCCAGCAGCCCTAAACCCGGGACAGGGGCCAATAACTATGGCTACACCTTC.

This sequence joins TRBV27 and TRBJ2-7; 10 nucleotides match TRBD1. The CDR3 runs 15 residues. Germline CDR1 is MNHEY and CDR2 is SMNVEV (reference sequence). V gave up 5 bases and J gave up 6 bases; unmatched junction bases: 10. The DNA of the CDR3 is TGTGCCAGCAGTCCCATCTCGACAGGGGGCGTCGAGCAGTACTTC. Residues: CASSPISTGGVEQYF.

In its sample, this clone was seen a few times. The rearrangement uses TRBV6-5 and TRBJ2-2; a weak D match, TRBD2 (6 bases). Per germline, CDR1 MNHEY and CDR2 SVGAGI. V dropped 4 bases and J dropped 16 bases, with 25 bases sitting between them. This CDR3 contains 15 residues. CDR3 residues: CASSSSGTLPREAFF. The DNA of the CDR3 is TGTGCCAGCAGTTCCTCCGGGACTCTCCCCCGTGAGGCGTTTTTT.

In DNA, the CDR3 is TGCGCCAGCAGTGAGTCAAGGACAGGGGGATTTGAAGCTTTCTTT. Protein: CASSESRTGGFEAFF. The V call is TRBV10-1, the J call TRBJ1-1, with 10 bases that match TRBD1. Germline V gene lookup returns CDR1 WNHNN and CDR2 SYGVQD (reference sequence). J was trimmed by 7 bases and V by 0 bases; bases with no gene match: 5. This CDR3 is 15 amino acids long.

This clone came up a few times. The V call is TRBV24-1, the J call TRBJ2-2; 7 nucleotides line up with TRBD1. Trimming cost V 2 bases and J 2 bases; bases outside gene matches: 1. The CDR3 is 15 amino acids. Germline CDR1 reads KGHDR; CDR2 reads SFDVKD. The CDR3 loop reads CATSDWTGNTGELFF. For the CDR3, the DNA is TGTGCCACCAGTGATTGGACAGGAAACACCGGGGAGCTGTTTTTT.

This clone was seen a few times. This chain uses TRBV30 with TRBJ1-2; 12 bases agree with TRBD1. Germline loops: CDR1 GTSNPN, CDR2 SVGIG (reference sequence). V was pared by 1 base and J by 8 bases, with 5 bases of the junction left unmatched. The CDR3 is 14 residues long. The CDR3 bases are TGTGCCTGGAGTGGGGACAGGGGGCGACGAGGCTACACCTTC. Residues: CAWSGDRGRRGYTF.

The rearrangement joins TRBV5-5 to TRBJ1-5; TRBD1 matches at 7 bases. The CDR3 is 16 amino acids. The ends lost 0 bases at V and 3 bases at J; junction bases unmatched: 6. Germline V gene sequence: CDR1 SGHKS, CDR2 YYEKEE (reference sequence). The CDR3 region has the DNA TGTGCCAGCAGCTTGGGGCTCGACAGGGCCAATCAGCCCCAGCATTTT. This sequence encodes CASSLGLDRANQPQHF.

V is TRBV18 and J is TRBJ2-5, with 8 bases lining up with TRBD1. J gave up 4 bases and V 3 bases, and 4 bases lay outside the gene matches. This CDR3 is 14 amino acids long. Looked up from germline, CDR1 is KGHSH and CDR2 is LQKENI. The CDR3 spells CASSPTGVAETQYF. In nucleotides, the CDR3 is TGTGCCAGCTCACCGACAGGGGTTGCAGAGACCCAGTACTTC.

V is TRBV14 and J is TRBJ2-3, with 10 bases aligning to TRBD2. The germline V gene has CDR1 SGHDN and CDR2 FVKESK. This CDR3 is built from 16 residues. After removal of 3 bases from V and 6 bases from J, the junction contained 9 bases not matched to a gene. The CDR3 sequence: CASSHRTSGGTDTQYF. The CDR3, as DNA: TGTGCCAGCAGCCACCGGACTAGCGGAGGGACGGATACGCAGTATTTT.

V and J are TRBV18 and TRBJ2-3; 8 bases match TRBD2. Germline lookup yields CDR1 KGHSH and CDR2 LQKENI. Unmatched junction bases numbered 9, after V lost 4 bases and J lost 3 bases. This CDR3 contains 16 residues. The CDR3 sequence: CASSLGRGGGTDTQYF. As DNA, the CDR3 is TGTGCCAGCTCACTCGGCCGTGGCGGGGGGACAGATACGCAGTATTTT.

The chain carries TRBV28 and TRBJ1-4, with 11 bases aligning to TRBD1. CDR1 and CDR2 (germline): MDHEN, SYDVKM. Unmatched junction bases numbered 16, after V lost 4 bases and J lost 12 bases. The CDR3 runs 17 residues. The CDR3 region is CASSSKNMDRGHWELFF. The CDR3 region has the DNA TGTGCCAGCAGTTCAAAAAACATGGACAGGGGGCACTGGGAACTGTTTTTT.

The J gene is TRBJ1-1, the V gene TRBV23-1, with D possibly being TRBD1 (6 bases). TRBV23-1 is an ORF for which the function is uncertain. Trimming removed 3 bases at V and 4 bases at J, with 15 bases between. The CDR3 runs to 15 residues. This CDR3 reads CASSHHAGAPTEAFF. In DNA form, the CDR3 reads TGCGCCAGCAGTCACCATGCGGGGGCCCCCACTGAAGCTTTCTTT.

The chain carries TRBV29-1 and TRBJ2-4, with 7 nucleotides matching TRBD1. The CDR3 is made up of 15 amino acids. The trim removed 6 bases at V and 1 base at J, leaving 9 bases unmatched. CDR1 SQVTM and CDR2 ANQGSEA come from the germline V gene. CDR3 DNA: TGCAGCGTGAACACAGGGGTGAGGGCCAAAAACATTCAGTACTTC. Translated: CSVNTGVRAKNIQYF.

The V call is TRBV7-9, the J call TRBJ1-2, with D unresolved. The CDR3 contains 15 residues. Trimming pared 3 bases from V and 4 bases from J, leaving 15 bases between. Germline CDR1 is SEHNR and CDR2 is FQNEAQ (reference sequence). The CDR3 DNA follows: TGTGCCAGCAGCTTCCGGGATTCAAAAGTCTATGGCTACACCTTC. Its protein product is CASSFRDSKVYGYTF.